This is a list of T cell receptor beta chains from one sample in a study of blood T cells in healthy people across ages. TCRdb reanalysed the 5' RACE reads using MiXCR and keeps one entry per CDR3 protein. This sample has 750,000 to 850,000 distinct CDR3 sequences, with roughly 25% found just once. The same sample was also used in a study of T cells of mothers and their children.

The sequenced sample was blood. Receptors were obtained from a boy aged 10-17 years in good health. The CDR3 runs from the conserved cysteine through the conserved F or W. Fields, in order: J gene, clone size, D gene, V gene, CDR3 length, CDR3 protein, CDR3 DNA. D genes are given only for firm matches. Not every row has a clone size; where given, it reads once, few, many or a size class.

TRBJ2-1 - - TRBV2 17 CASSGALGVLVIDEQFF TGTGCCAGCAGCGGGGCACTAGGGGTATTAGTAATTGATGAGCAGTTCTTC
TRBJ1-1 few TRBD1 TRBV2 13 CASGTGRNTEAFF TGTGCCAGCGGGACAGGTCGGAACACTGAAGCTTTCTTT
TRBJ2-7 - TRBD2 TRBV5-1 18 CASSPRSGLAGFAYEQYF TGCGCCAGCAGCCCGAGGTCGGGACTAGCGGGCTTCGCCTACGAGCAGTACTTC
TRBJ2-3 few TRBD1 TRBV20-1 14 CSARQGARTDTQYF TGCAGTGCCAGACAGGGGGCTCGGACAGATACGCAGTATTTT
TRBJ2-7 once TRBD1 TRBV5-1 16 CASSLAGTGPSYEQYF TGCGCCAGCAGCTTAGCCGGGACAGGTCCCTCCTACGAGCAGTACTTC
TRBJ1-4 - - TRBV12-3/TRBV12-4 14 CASSLRDHHEKLFF TGTGCCAGCAGTCTCCGGGACCACCACGAAAAACTGTTTTTT
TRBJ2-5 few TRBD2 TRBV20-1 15 CSARVGGGGQKTQYF TGCAGTGCTAGAGTAGGCGGGGGGGGCCAGAAGACCCAGTACTTC
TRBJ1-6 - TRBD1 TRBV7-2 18 CASSLVKGAALYNSPLHF TGTGCCAGCAGCTTAGTTAAGGGGGCCGCCTTATATAATTCACCCCTCCACTTT
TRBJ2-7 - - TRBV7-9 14 CASSLGTITYEQYF TGTGCCAGCAGCTTAGGCACAATAACCTACGAGCAGTACTTC
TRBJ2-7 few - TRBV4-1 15 CASSQEAQSVGEQYF TGCGCCAGCAGCCAAGAGGCCCAGTCTGTGGGCGAGCAGTACTTC
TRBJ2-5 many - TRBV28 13 CASSFSDQETQYF TGTGCCAGCAGTTTCTCAGACCAAGAGACCCAGTACTTC
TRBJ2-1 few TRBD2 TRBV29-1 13 CSVLTSDNNEQFF TGCAGCGTTCTGACTAGCGATAACAATGAGCAGTTCTTC
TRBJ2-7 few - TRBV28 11 CASSSPLEQYF TGTGCCAGCAGTTCACCTCTCGAGCAGTACTTC
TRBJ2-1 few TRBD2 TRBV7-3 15 CASSFDISGSNEQFF TGTGCCAGCAGCTTTGACATTAGCGGGAGCAATGAGCAGTTCTTC
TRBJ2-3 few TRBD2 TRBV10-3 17 CAISQISGEPSANTQYF TGTGCCATCAGTCAAATTAGCGGGGAGCCCTCGGCGAATACGCAGTATTTT
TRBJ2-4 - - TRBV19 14 CASSRDPGLNIQYF TGTGCCAGTAGTAGAGATCCAGGGTTAAACATTCAGTACTTC
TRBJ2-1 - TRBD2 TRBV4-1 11 CASGGGNEQFF TGCGCCAGCGGGGGGGGGAATGAGCAGTTCTTC
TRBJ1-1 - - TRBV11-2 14 CASSSLLGNTEAFF TGTGCCAGCAGCTCCCTGCTGGGTAACACTGAAGCTTTCTTT
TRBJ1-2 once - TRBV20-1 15 CSARDRRGRGYGYTF TGCAGTGCTAGAGATCGCCGGGGCCGGGGATATGGCTACACCTTC
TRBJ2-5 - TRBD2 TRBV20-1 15 CSARDSGGYQETQYF TGCAGTGCTAGAGATAGCGGGGGGTACCAAGAGACCCAGTACTTC
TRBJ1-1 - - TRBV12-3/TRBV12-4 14 CASSFNQPNTEAFF TGTGCCAGCAGTTTTAACCAGCCGAACACTGAAGCTTTCTTT
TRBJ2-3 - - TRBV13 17 CASSFHLTTTSTDTQYF TGTGCCAGCAGCTTCCATCTGACTACTACTAGCACAGATACGCAGTATTTT
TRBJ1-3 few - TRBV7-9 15 CASSLQTGSGNTIYF TGTGCCAGCAGCTTACAGACAGGCTCTGGAAACACCATATATTTT
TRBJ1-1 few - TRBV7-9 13 CASSGGEDTEAFF TGTGCCAGCAGCGGGGGTGAGGACACTGAAGCTTTCTTT
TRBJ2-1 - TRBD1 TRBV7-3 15 CASSQRDRAWIEQFF TGTGCCAGCAGCCAACGGGACAGGGCGTGGATTGAGCAGTTCTTC
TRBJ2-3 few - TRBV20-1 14 CSAIVPSDTDTQYF TGCAGTGCTATCGTCCCTAGCGACACAGATACGCAGTATTTT
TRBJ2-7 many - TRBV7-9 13 CASSLGGQYEQYF TGTGCCAGCAGCTTAGGGGGGCAGTACGAGCAGTACTTC
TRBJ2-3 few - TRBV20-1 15 CSARVGQILEDTQYF TGCAGTGCTAGAGTGGGGCAAATCCTGGAAGATACGCAGTATTTT
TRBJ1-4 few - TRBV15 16 CATGRARGDTNEKLLF TGTGCCACCGGCAGAGCCCGGGGGGACACTAATGAAAAACTGCTTTTT
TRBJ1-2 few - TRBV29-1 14 CSVEDRSRRDGYTF TGCAGCGTTGAAGATAGGAGCAGGAGAGATGGCTACACCTTC
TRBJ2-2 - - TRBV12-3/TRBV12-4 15 CASSLGERGSGELFF TGTGCCAGCAGTTTAGGAGAAAGGGGTTCCGGGGAACTGTTTTTT
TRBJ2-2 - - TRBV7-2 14 CASSLVGRNGELFF TGTGCCAGCAGCTTAGTAGGGCGGAACGGGGAGCTGTTTTTT
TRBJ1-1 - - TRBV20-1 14 CSASPSQGATEAFF TGCAGTGCTAGTCCCTCTCAGGGTGCCACTGAAGCTTTCTTT
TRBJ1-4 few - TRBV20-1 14 CSAVPGTLNEKLFF TGCAGTGCTGTACCCGGGACCCTAAATGAAAAACTGTTTTTT
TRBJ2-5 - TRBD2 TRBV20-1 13 CSTSGGFQETQYF TGCAGTACTAGCGGGGGGTTCCAAGAGACCCAGTACTTC
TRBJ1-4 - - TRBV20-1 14 CSAVSPATNEKLFF TGCAGTGCTGTCAGCCCGGCAACTAATGAAAAACTGTTTTTT
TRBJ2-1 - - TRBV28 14 CASSFPNDSLRQFF TGTGCCAGCAGTTTTCCTAATGACAGCCTCAGGCAGTTCTTC
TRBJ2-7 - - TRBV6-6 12 CASSYGQSEQYF TGTGCCAGCAGTTACGGACAATCCGAGCAGTACTTC
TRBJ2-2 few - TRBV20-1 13 CSATGPTTGELFF TGCAGTGCCACGGGGCCGACCACCGGGGAGCTGTTTTTT
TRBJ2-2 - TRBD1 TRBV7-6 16 CASSFGTVGLIGELFF TGTGCCAGCAGCTTCGGGACAGTGGGCCTCATTGGGGAGCTGTTTTTT
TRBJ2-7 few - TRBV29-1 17 CSVEAPGGGPSSYEQYF TGCAGCGTTGAAGCTCCAGGGGGGGGCCCTTCCTCCTACGAGCAGTACTTC
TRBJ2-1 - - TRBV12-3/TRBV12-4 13 CASSLREINEQFF TGTGCCAGCAGTTTAAGGGAAATCAATGAGCAGTTCTTC
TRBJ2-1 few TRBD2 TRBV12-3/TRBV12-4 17 CASGTSGSGGSYNEQFF TGTGCCAGCGGGACGAGCGGGAGCGGGGGTTCCTACAATGAGCAGTTCTTC
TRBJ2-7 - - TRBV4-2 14 CASSPRVATYEQYF TGTGCCAGCAGCCCCCGGGTAGCCACCTACGAGCAGTACTTC
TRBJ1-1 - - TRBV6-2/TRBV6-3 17 CASSQLGTRNLNTEAFF TGTGCCAGCAGCCAACTGGGGACACGAAATTTGAACACTGAAGCTTTCTTT
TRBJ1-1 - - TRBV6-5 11 CASRGRGRAFF TGTGCCAGCAGGGGCCGGGGCCGGGCTTTCTTT